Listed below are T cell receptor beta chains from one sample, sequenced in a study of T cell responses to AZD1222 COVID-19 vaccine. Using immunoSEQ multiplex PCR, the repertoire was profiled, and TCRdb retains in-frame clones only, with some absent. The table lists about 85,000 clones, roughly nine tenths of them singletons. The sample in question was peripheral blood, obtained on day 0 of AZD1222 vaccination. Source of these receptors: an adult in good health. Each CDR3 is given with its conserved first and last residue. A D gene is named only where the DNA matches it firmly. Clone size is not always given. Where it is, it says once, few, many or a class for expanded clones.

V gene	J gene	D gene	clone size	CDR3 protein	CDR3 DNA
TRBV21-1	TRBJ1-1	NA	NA	CASEGDSFMNTEAFF	TGTGCCAGCGAGGGGGACAGCTTCATGAACACTGAAGCTTTCTTT
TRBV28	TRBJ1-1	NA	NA	CASSSFAEGTEAFF	TGTGCCAGCAGCTCTTTCGCTGAGGGGACTGAAGCTTTCTTT
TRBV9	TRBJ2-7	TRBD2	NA	CASSVELAGNYEQYF	TGTGCCAGCAGCGTAGAACTAGCGGGGAACTACGAGCAGTACTTC
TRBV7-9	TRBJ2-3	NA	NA	CASSLGGTLGTDTQYF	TGTGCCAGCAGCTTAGGGGGGACCCTCGGCACAGATACGCAGTATTTT
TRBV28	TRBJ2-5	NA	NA	CASSDARRTQYF	TGTGCCAGCAGTGATGCCCGTCGGACCCAGTACTTC
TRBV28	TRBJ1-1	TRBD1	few	CASSFRTGMRTEAFF	TGTGCCAGCAGTTTTAGGACAGGGATGAGGACTGAAGCTTTCTTT
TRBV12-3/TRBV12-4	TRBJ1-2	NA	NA	CASSFQNYGYTF	TGTGCCAGCAGTTTCCAGAACTATGGCTACACCTTC
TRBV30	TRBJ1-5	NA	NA	CAWGRGGNQPQHF	TGTGCCTGGGGAAGGGGGGGCAATCAGCCCCAGCATTTT
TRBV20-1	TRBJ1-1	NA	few	CSASGAELKAFF	TGCAGTGCTAGTGGGGCGGAATTGAAAGCTTTCTTT
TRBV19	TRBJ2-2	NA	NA	CASSWLEGINAVGELFF	TGTGCCAGTAGTTGGCTGGAGGGTATTAACGCTGTCGGGGAGCTGTTTTTT
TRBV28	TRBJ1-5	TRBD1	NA	CASSLVGGANNQPQHF	TGTGCCAGCAGTTTGGTAGGGGGCGCGAATAATCAGCCCCAGCATTTT
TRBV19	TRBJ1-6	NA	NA	CASSIENSPLHF	TGTGCCAGTAGTATCGAGAATTCACCCCTCCACTTT
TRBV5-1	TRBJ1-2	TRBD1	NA	CASSSDRGVGYGYTF	TGCGCCAGCAGCTCTGACAGGGGGGTTGGCTATGGCTACACCTTC
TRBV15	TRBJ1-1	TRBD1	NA	CATATTGGNTEAFF	TGTGCCACCGCTACAACAGGGGGCAACACTGAAGCTTTCTTT
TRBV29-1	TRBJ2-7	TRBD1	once	CSVETGGTYEQYF	TGCAGCGTTGAGACAGGGGGGACCTACGAGCAGTACTTC
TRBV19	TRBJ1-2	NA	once	CASTRLGQPTGYTF	TGTGCCAGTACTCGTCTTGGACAGCCTACTGGCTACACCTTC
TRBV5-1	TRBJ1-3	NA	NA	CASSFGQLGNTIYF	TGCGCCAGCAGCTTCGGACAGCTTGGAAACACCATATATTTT
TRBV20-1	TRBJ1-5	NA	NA	CSASFMEGPNQPQHF	TGCAGTGCTAGTTTCATGGAGGGGCCAAATCAGCCCCAGCATTTT
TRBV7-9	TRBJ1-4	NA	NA	CASSLLQPTNEKLFF	TGTGCCAGCAGCTTACTTCAGCCAACTAATGAAAAACTGTTTTTT
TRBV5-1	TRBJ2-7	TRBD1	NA	CASSPGQGLYEQYF	TGCGCCAGCAGCCCTGGACAGGGGCTTTACGAGCAGTACTTC
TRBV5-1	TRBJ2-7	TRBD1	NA	CASSQRTGGYEQYF	TGCGCCAGCAGCCAACGGACAGGGGGCTACGAGCAGTACTTC
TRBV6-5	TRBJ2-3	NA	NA	CASSYTPGSGTDTQYF	TGTGCCAGCAGTTACACCCCAGGGTCAGGGACAGATACGCAGTATTTT
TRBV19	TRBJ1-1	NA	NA	CASSMSLGYSEAFF	TGTGCCAGTAGTATGAGTTTGGGATACAGTGAAGCTTTCTTT
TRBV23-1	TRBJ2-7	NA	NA	CASSQGLRRGYYEQYF	TGCGCCAGCAGTCAAGGGCTTCGGAGGGGGTACTACGAGCAGTACTTC
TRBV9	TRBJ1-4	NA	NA	CASSPGHLATNEKLFF	TGTGCCAGCAGCCCCGGGCACCTTGCAACTAATGAAAAACTGTTTTTT
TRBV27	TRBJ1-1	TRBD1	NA	CASSLPDRWSEAFF	TGTGCCAGCAGTTTACCGGACAGGTGGAGTGAAGCTTTCTTT
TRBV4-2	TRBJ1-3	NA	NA	CASTKDRSSGNTIYF	TGTGCCAGCACCAAGGACAGAAGCTCTGGAAACACCATATATTTT
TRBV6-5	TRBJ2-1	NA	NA	CASSYTGTHEQFF	TGTGCCAGCAGTTACACCGGGACCCATGAGCAGTTCTTC
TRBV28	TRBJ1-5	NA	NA	CASSLAYGLSNQPQHF	TGTGCCAGCAGTCTTGCCTACGGGCTTAGCAATCAGCCCCAGCATTTT
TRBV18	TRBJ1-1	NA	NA	CASSLSQGLDTEAFF	TGTGCCAGCTCACTTTCCCAGGGGCTGGACACTGAAGCTTTCTTT
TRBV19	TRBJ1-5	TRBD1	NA	CASSIGDRVNQPQHF	TGTGCCAGTAGTATCGGGGACAGGGTTAATCAGCCCCAGCATTTT
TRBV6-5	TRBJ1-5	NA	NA	CASSYSRAGFNQPQHF	TGTGCCAGCAGTTACTCCCGGGCAGGCTTTAATCAGCCCCAGCATTTT
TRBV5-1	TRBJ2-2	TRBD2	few	CATQTSGGTNTGELFF	TGCGCCACCCAGACTAGCGGGGGGACGAACACCGGGGAGCTGTTTTTT
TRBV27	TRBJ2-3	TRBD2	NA	CASKLAAGGSTDTQYF	TGTGCCAGCAAATTAGCAGCGGGGGGCAGCACAGATACGCAGTATTTT
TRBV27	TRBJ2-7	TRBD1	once	CASGDRSSYEQYF	TGTGCCAGCGGGGACAGGAGCTCCTACGAGCAGTACTTC
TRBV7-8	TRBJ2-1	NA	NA	CASSLGRGNTDNEQFF	TGTGCCAGCAGCTTAGGAAGGGGGAACACCGACAATGAGCAGTTCTTC
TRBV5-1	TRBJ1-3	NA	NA	CASSQVGLLENTIYF	TGCGCCAGCAGCCAAGTAGGGCTTTTGGAAAACACCATATATTTT
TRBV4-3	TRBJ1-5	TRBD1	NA	CASSRGTGDSNQPQHF	TGCGCCAGCAGCCGGGGGACAGGGGATAGCAATCAGCCCCAGCATTTT
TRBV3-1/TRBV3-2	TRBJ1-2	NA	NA	CASSRRETGYGYTF	TGTGCCAGCAGCCGCCGCGAAACGGGTTATGGCTACACCTTC
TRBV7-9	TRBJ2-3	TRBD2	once	CASSLASGGVGSDTQYF	TGTGCCAGCAGCTTAGCTAGCGGGGGCGTCGGCTCAGATACGCAGTATTTT
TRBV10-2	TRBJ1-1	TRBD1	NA	CASRTGQGITEAFF	TGCGCCAGCAGAACGGGACAGGGGATCACTGAAGCTTTCTTT
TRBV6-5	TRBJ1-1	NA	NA	CASSRTGIPNTEAFF	TGTGCCAGCAGTCGCACAGGGATTCCGAACACTGAAGCTTTCTTT
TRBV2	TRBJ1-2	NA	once	CASRLTGPSGYTF	TGTGCCAGCAGGCTGACAGGACCAAGCGGCTACACCTTC
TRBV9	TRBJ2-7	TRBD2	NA	CASSVGSASGLYEQYF	TGTGCCAGCAGCGTAGGCTCGGCTAGCGGCTTATACGAGCAGTACTTC
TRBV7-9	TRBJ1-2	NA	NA	CASSLLASGGGYTF	TGTGCCAGCAGCCTCCTTGCGTCCGGGGGCGGCTACACCTTC
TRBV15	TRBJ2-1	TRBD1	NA	CATRGMGQGYNEQFF	TGTGCCACCAGAGGAATGGGACAGGGGTACAATGAGCAGTTCTTC
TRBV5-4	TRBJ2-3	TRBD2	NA	CASSQYLAGGSDTQYF	TGTGCCAGCAGCCAATACCTAGCGGGAGGCAGTGATACGCAGTATTTT
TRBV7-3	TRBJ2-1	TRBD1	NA	CASSLGQGVSNEQFF	TGTGCCAGCAGCTTAGGTCAGGGGGTATCCAATGAGCAGTTCTTC
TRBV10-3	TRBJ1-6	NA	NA	CAITGAIGVPLHF	TGTGCCATCACCGGGGCCATCGGGGTACCCCTCCACTTT
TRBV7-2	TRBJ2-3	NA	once	CASRLGGVNTQYF	TGTGCCAGCAGACTAGGCGGGGTGAATACGCAGTATTTT